Each of the 14 T cell receptor beta chains below was sequenced from the same sample in a study of OX40 agonist ivuxolimab in advanced cancers. Repertoires were generated with immunoSEQ multiplex PCR, while TCRdb's copy carries only in-frame clones and drops some. The sample lists 80,000 to 95,000 clones, approximately 90% occurring once. Here the sequenced sample was CD4+ or CD8+ T cells sorted from blood, taken in a trial of the OX40 agonist ivuxolimab. These receptors were collected from an adult with an advanced solid tumor such as melanoma, head and neck, liver or kidney cancer.

The genes are TRBV5-1 and TRBJ2-7; D tentatively fits TRBD1 or TRBD2 (5 bases each). This CDR3 has 15 amino acids. Trimming shortened V by 4 bases and J by 2 bases, and 16 bases separated the two germline ends. Germline lookup yields CDR1 SGHRS and CDR2 YFSETQ. The CDR3 is CASSLVRGSPYEQYF. The DNA for the CDR3 is TGCGCCAGCAGCCTAGTGAGGGGTTCCCCCTACGAGCAGTACTTC. Full variable domain (rest looked up from reference TRBV5-1 and TRBJ2-7): KAGVTQTPRYLIKTRGQQVTLSCSPISGHRSVSWYQQTPGQGLQFLFEYFSETQRNKGNFPGRFSGRQFSNSRSEMNVSTLELGDSALYLCASSLVRGSPYEQYFGPGTRLTVT.

CDR3 amino acids: CASSTRTGNQPQHF. The CDR3 nucleotides are TGTGCCAGCAGTACTCGGACAGGCAATCAGCCCCAGCATTTT. This chain joins TRBV6-1 and TRBJ1-5, with D perhaps TRBD1 (6 bases). The germline V gene encodes CDR1 MNHNS and CDR2 SASEGT. This CDR3 is 14 amino acids long. V dropped 5 bases and J dropped 2 bases, with 10 bases sitting between them.

With respect to this clone: A junction boundary mismatches the germline segment, possibly from a read error. The chain carries TRBV7-7 and TRBJ2-3; 9 nucleotides agree with TRBD2. This CDR3 is 16 amino acids long. Germline loops: CDR1 SSHAT, CDR2 FNYEAQ (reference sequence). The CDR3, as DNA: TGTGCTAGCAGCTTAGCTGCTAGCGGGGCGTTCGATACGCAGTATTTT. Translated: CASSLAASGAFDTQYF. The whole variable domain, filled in from reference TRBV7-7 and TRBJ2-3, reads GAGVSQSPRYKVTKRGQDVTLRCDPISSHATLYWYQQALGQGPEFLTYFNYEAQPDKSGLPSDRFSAERPEGSISTLTIQRTEQRDSAMYRCASSLAASGAFDTQYFGPGTRLTVL.

Only one count was recorded for this clone. This chain uses TRBV14 with TRBJ1-6; D not resolved. The germline gives CDR1 SGHDN, CDR2 FVKESK. Between the trimmed V and J ends, which lost 1 base and 5 bases, there was a span of 9 bases. The CDR3 covers 15 residues. CDR3 bases: TGTGCCAGCAGCCAAGGTTTCAACAATAATTCACCCCTCCACTTT. The encoded protein is CASSQGFNNNSPLHF.

The chain recombines TRBV4-1 with TRBJ2-7, with D uncertain. From germline, CDR1 is MGHRA and CDR2 YSYEKL. This CDR3 spans 14 amino acids. With 6 bases removed from V and 1 base from J, the gap between germline ends came to 13 bases. CDR3 in DNA: TGCGCCAGCAGTGAAACTCGTTTATCCTACGAGCAGTACTTC. It codes for CASSETRLSYEQYF.

V gene TRBV2 combines with J gene TRBJ2-3, with 7 bases that match TRBD1. The CDR3 is 13 amino acids. Germline assignment: CDR1 SNHLY and CDR2 FYNNEI. V dropped 7 bases and J dropped 2; count of bases not matched to a gene: 3. DNA for the CDR3: TGTGCCAGCAAGGGGGCTCACACAGATACGCAGTATTTT. Protein product: CASKGAHTDTQYF.

In this sample, this clone turned up a few times. The V gene is TRBV6-5, the J gene TRBJ2-1; D uncertain. Per the germline V gene, CDR1 is MNHEY and CDR2 is SVGAGI. The CDR3 runs to 12 residues. V dropped 7 bases and J dropped 5 bases, with 9 bases sitting between them. CDR3 sequence reads: CASKQRDNEQFF. DNA for the CDR3: TGTGCCAGCAAGCAGAGAGACAATGAGCAGTTCTTC.

In regard to this clone: The junction departs from the called germline gene at one end, perhaps through a read error. The chain has TRBV6-6 and TRBJ2-7, with D perhaps matching TRBD1 (6 bases). CDR1 and CDR2 from the germline V gene are MNHNY and SVGAGI (reference sequence). This CDR3 has 14 residues. CDR3 loop: CASSTDRTSYERYF. CDR3 bases: TGCGCCAGCAGTACAGACAGGACCTCCTACGAGCGGTACTTC.

This clone was observed a few times. This chain joins TRBV18 and TRBJ1-5; no clear D gene. Germline CDR1 KGHSH, CDR2 LQKENI. This CDR3 spans 16 amino acids. The V and J ends lost 3 bases and 0 bases respectively, with 12 bases between them. The chain's CDR3 is CASSPQTPYSNQPQHF. The CDR3 bases are TGTGCCAGCTCACCGCAGACACCCTATAGCAATCAGCCCCAGCATTTT.

CDR3 protein: CASSLWDRDNQPQHF. In DNA, the CDR3 is TGTGCCAGCAGCTTGTGGGACAGGGACAATCAGCCCCAGCATTTT. The chain carries TRBV5-4 and TRBJ1-5; TRBD1 matches 9 bases. The germline V gene has CDR1 SGHNT and CDR2 YYREEE (reference sequence). CDR3 length equals 15 residues. With 1 base clipped from V and 3 bases from J, the junction kept 2 bases outside the gene matches. The whole variable domain, remainder taken from reference TRBV5-4 and TRBJ1-5, is ETGVTQSPTHLIKTRGQQVTLRCSSQSGHNTVSWYQQALGQGPQFIFQYYREEENGRGNFPPRFSGLQFPNYSSELNVNALELDDSALYLCASSLWDRDNQPQHFGDGTRLSIL.

The V gene is TRBV27, the J gene TRBJ2-5, with D possibly TRBD1 on 6 matching bases. CDR1 is MNHEY and CDR2 is SMNVEV in the germline V gene (reference sequence). This CDR3 is built from 18 residues. V lost 5 bases to trimming and J lost 1 base, with 23 bases between them. CDR3 in DNA: TGTGCCAGCAGTCCCTTTAACCCGTTACAGGGAGTCCAAGAGACCCAGTACTTC. Translated, it gives CASSPFNPLQGVQETQYF.

This chain connects TRBV6-6 to TRBJ1-4; tentative D call: TRBD1 (5 bases). This CDR3 is built from 15 residues. Germline V lookup: CDR1 MNHNY, CDR2 SVGAGI (reference sequence). The V end was cut by 3 bases, the J end by 7 bases, with 15 bases between. CDR3 loop: CASSYSRGVVEKLFF. CDR3 coding DNA: TGTGCCAGCAGTTATTCAAGAGGGGTTGTTGAAAAACTGTTTTTT.

The chain links TRBV19 to TRBJ1-2; TRBD1 might be the D (5 bases). The CDR3 extends over 15 amino acids. Germline V gene lookup returns CDR1 LNHDA and CDR2 SQIVND (reference sequence). Trimming left V 6 bases short and J 8 bases short, with 22 bases between. The CDR3 loop is CASRTTGTPTGGYTF. Written as DNA, the CDR3 is TGTGCCAGTAGAACTACCGGGACGCCCACTGGGGGCTACACCTTC.

CDR3 in DNA: TGTGCCAGCAGTTCGGGACTAGCGGGCCTCTACGAGCAGTACTTC. As protein: CASSSGLAGLYEQYF. J is TRBJ2-7 and V is TRBV6-1; 12 bases are a match to TRBD2. The V gene's germline CDR1 is MNHNS and CDR2 SASEGT. The V and J ends lost 5 bases and 3 bases, in that order; junction bases with no gene match: 5. The CDR3 runs 15 residues.